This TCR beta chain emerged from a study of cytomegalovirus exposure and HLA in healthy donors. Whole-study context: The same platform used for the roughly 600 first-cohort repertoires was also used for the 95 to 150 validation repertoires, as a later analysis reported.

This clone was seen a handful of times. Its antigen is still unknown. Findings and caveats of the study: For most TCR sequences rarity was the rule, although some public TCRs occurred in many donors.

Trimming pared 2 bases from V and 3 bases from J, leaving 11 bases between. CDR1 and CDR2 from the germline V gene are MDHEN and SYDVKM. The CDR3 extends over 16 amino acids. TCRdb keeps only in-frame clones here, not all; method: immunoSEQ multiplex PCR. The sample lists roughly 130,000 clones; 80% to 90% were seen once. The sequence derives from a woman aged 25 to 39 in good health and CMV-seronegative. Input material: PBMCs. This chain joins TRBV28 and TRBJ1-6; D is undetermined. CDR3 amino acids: CASSLEGLNYNSPLHF. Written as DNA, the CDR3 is TGTGCCAGCAGTTTAGAGGGCTTGAACTATAATTCACCCCTCCACTTT. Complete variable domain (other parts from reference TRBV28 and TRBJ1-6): DVKVTQSSRYLVKRTGEKVFLECVQDMDHENMFWYRQDPGLGLRLIYFSYDVKMKEKGDIPEGYSVSREKKERFSLILESASTNQTSMYLCASSLEGLNYNSPLHFGNGTRLTVT.